This TCR beta chain emerged from a study of blood T cell repertoires in COVID-19. Across the whole study: Material from acute and convalescent COVID-19 was sourced from the United States, Italy and Spain.

CDR1 and CDR2 (germline): SQVTM, ANQGSEA. CDR3 length: 13 residues. V was clipped by 8 bases and J by 4 bases; unmatched bases: 7. Using immunoSEQ multiplex PCR, the repertoire was profiled, and TCRdb retains in-frame clones only, with some absent. The sample contains 150,000 to 200,000 clones, roughly 89% of which appear only once. This clone showed up just a few times. The sequence derives from a man aged 50 or older with acute or convalescent COVID-19. The chain joins TRBV29-1 to TRBJ1-2; 10 bases are a match to TRBD1. The sequenced sample consisted of peripheral blood. The CDR3 is CSTSGTGAYGYTF. CDR3 coding DNA: TGCAGCACTTCAGGGACAGGGGCCTATGGCTACACCTTC. Supplemented by reference TRBV29-1 and TRBJ1-2, the full variable domain reads SAVISQKPSRDICQRGTSLTIQCQVDSQVTMMFWYRQQPGQSLTLIATANQGSEATYESGFVIDKFPISRPNLTFSTLTVSNMSPEDSSIYLCSTSGTGAYGYTFGSGTRLTVV.